This TCR beta chain was recovered during a study of T cell responses to AZD1222 COVID-19 vaccine. Regarding this clone: What it recognizes is unknown.

Findings and caveats of the study: Donors were mostly white British, more females; clonal diversity possibly underestimated. Reports indicate that nearly half of spike-specific TCRs are directed at unmutated variant regions.

Timing groups of about 4 and about 12 weeks for second doses were pooled. The germline V gene has CDR1 SGHTS and CDR2 YDEGEE. The CDR3 runs 15 residues. V shed 1 base, J shed 4 bases, and the junction held 4 bases outside the gene matches. Produced via immunoSEQ multiplex PCR; TCRdb's table is partial and in-frame only. The sample carries 150,000 to 250,000 clones, approximately 90% recorded once. The material sequenced was peripheral blood, taken 28 days after the second AZD1222 dose. This sequence joins TRBV5-8 and TRBJ2-3, with 9 positions matching TRBD1. This TCR was sampled from an adult who received the AZD1222 COVID-19 vaccine. CDR3 nucleotides: TGTGCCAGCAGCTTGACAGGGGGCCTCGCAGATACGCAGTATTTT. Its protein is CASSLTGGLADTQYF.